The 6 T cell receptor beta chains listed next were all sequenced from one sample in a study of cytomegalovirus exposure and HLA in healthy donors. Primers: 60 Vbeta forward and 13 Jbeta reverse. Assay: immunoSEQ multiplex PCR; the TCRdb copy retains only in-frame clones and omits some. The table has about 99,000 clones, 75% to 80% seen once. The sequencing input was PBMCs. These receptors were taken from a man in his 60s in good health and CMV-seropositive.

The chain is built from TRBV5-1 and TRBJ2-5, with 12 bases matching TRBD2. The CDR3 is made up of 15 amino acids. Germline CDR1 SGHRS, CDR2 YFSETQ. V lost 4 bases to trimming and J lost 5 bases; unmatched junction nucleotides: 6. In nucleotides, the CDR3 is TGCGCCAGCAGCCCCACCGGGACTAGCGGGGAGACCCAGTACTTC. Residues: CASSPTGTSGETQYF.

The chain employs TRBV11-2 and TRBJ2-7; 11 bases agree with TRBD1. The V segment lost 4 bases and the J segment 5 bases; nucleotides outside the gene matches: 7. The length of the CDR3 is 15 residues. Looked up from germline, CDR1 is SGHAT and CDR2 is FQNNGV. CDR3 sequence reads: CASSSGGTGGHEQYF. DNA of the CDR3: TGTGCCAGCAGCTCAGGGGGGACAGGGGGACACGAGCAGTACTTC.

The gene calls are TRBV11-2 and TRBJ2-5; D gene ambiguous. V was cut by 4 bases and J by 5 bases, with 11 bases left in between. The CDR3 is 13 residues long. CDR1 is SGHAT and CDR2 is FQNNGV in the germline V gene. The CDR3 coding sequence is TGTGCCAGCAGCTCTCTCCCCTCCGAGACCCAGTACTTC. Encoded protein: CASSSLPSETQYF.

The chain joins TRBV6-5 to TRBJ2-7, with a tentative D call TRBD1 (5 bases). This CDR3 comprises 14 residues. The germline V gene has CDR1 MNHEY and CDR2 SVGAGI. V lost 7 bases to trimming and J lost 3 bases, with 16 bases between them. The DNA of the CDR3 is TGTGCCAGCAAGTCTACTTTCAGGGACTACGAGCAGTACTTC. Its protein is CASKSTFRDYEQYF.

The J gene is TRBJ2-7, the V gene TRBV9, with 11 bases that match TRBD2. Trimming removed 0 bases from V and 2 bases from J; junction bases left unmatched: 4. The germline V gene encodes CDR1 SGDLS and CDR2 YYNGEE. The CDR3 has 16 residues. The CDR3 here is CASSVAVAGGPYEQYF. In nucleotides, the CDR3 is TGTGCCAGCAGCGTAGCTGTAGCGGGGGGGCCCTACGAGCAGTACTTC.

The CDR3 region is CASALGENSGNTIYF. The CDR3 DNA reads as TGTGCCAGCGCCCTAGGGGAAAACTCTGGAAACACCATATATTTT. This sequence joins TRBV18 and TRBJ1-3, with a tentative D call TRBD1 (5 bases). The CDR3 runs 15 residues. CDR1 and CDR2 (germline): KGHSH, LQKENI. V lost 8 bases and J 0 bases, leaving 14 bases between the germline ends. The variable domain in full, with the rest retrieved from reference TRBV18 and TRBJ1-3, is NAGVMQNPRHLVRRRGQEARLRCSPMKGHSHVYWYRQLPEEGLKFMVYLQKENIIDESGMPKERFSAEFPKEGPSILRIQQVVRGDSAAYFCASALGENSGNTIYFGEGSWLTVV.